Below, one T cell receptor beta chain is given with its context. Its cognate antigen is unknown. The sample is drawn from a study of vaccination and CD4 T cells after COVID-19. Overall study findings and caveats: Clonotypes reactive to SARS-CoV-2 had a median that went up from 21 to 38, but not significantly.

Oncomine TCR Beta short-read sequencing was applied to DNA from cultured CD4+ T cells. Genomic DNA was drawn out of CD4+ T cells grown in culture. TCRdb recomputed calls from the PCR reads with MiXCR, one row per CDR3 protein. The table includes 15,000 to 18,000 distinct CDR3 sequences, around 40% detected once. Germline loops: CDR1 DFQATT, CDR2 SNEGSKA (reference sequence). With 5 bases clipped from V and 3 bases from J, the junction kept 9 bases outside the gene matches. The CDR3 spans 15 residues. The treatment is: roughly ten-day PBMC culture with coronavirus spike peptide pools or control peptides (ViraFEST assay).

V is TRBV20-1 and J is TRBJ1-5, with 8 bases aligning to TRBD1. The clonotype comes from a human donor who had recovered from COVID-19. Sequences were derived from CD4+ T cells from blood, cultured in vitro, sampled before SARS-CoV-2 vaccination. CDR3 sequence (DNA): TGCAGTGCTCTACTTACAGGGGGTTACAATCAGCCCCAGCATTTT. This sequence encodes CSALLTGGYNQPQHF.